The clone carrying this T cell receptor beta chain has more than one count but fewer than ten. Antigen unknown. The PCR used 60 Vbeta and 13 Jbeta primers. Methods used by the authors: In a later analysis, the count reached some 83 million unique TCR beta chains, with around 11 million shared. Here immunoSEQ multiplex PCR was the method, and the copy in TCRdb shows in-frame clones only, minus some. V, J and clone size reflect that table, while D and trimming were determined from the DNA. The profile shows about 150,000 clones, over 60% of them singletons. The germline CDR1 and CDR2 sequences are SNHLY and FYNNEI. This CDR3 has 13 residues. V was trimmed by 7 bases and J by 1 base, leaving 10 bases between them. The data derive from a study of cytomegalovirus exposure and HLA in healthy donors. The study, taken as a whole, reports: CMV serostatus was the sole immune exposure information available.

The origin of this receptor is a woman aged 30 to 39 in good health and CMV-seropositive. The sample comprised PBMCs. This chain links TRBV2 with TRBJ2-5; D uncertain. DNA of the CDR3: TGTGCCAGCATCCAGTCGATCCAAGAGACCCAGTACTTC. Translated: CASIQSIQETQYF.